The 26 T cell receptor beta chains listed next were all sequenced from one sample in a study of preoperative IRX-2 immunotherapy in early breast cancer. Here immunoSEQ multiplex PCR was the method, and the copy in TCRdb shows in-frame clones only, minus some. The table includes approximately 100,000 clones, 86% detected once. As to treatment: preoperative locoregional IRX-2 cytokine immunotherapy. Sequencing was performed on tumor tissue, taken after IRX-2 immunotherapy. These receptor sequences come from a human donor with breast cancer.

V and J are TRBV29-1 and TRBJ1-5; D may be TRBD1 (5 bases). Germline V gene lookup returns CDR1 SQVTM and CDR2 ANQGSEA. V shed 3 bases and J shed 9 bases, with 12 bases lying between them. This CDR3 region has 12 residues. The CDR3 reads CSVEIVGGPQHF. The CDR3 nucleotides are TGCAGCGTTGAGATCGTGGGGGGGCCCCAGCATTTT.

The chain links TRBV19 to TRBJ1-1; D remains ambiguous. This CDR3 spans 15 amino acids. Trimming removed 4 bases at V and 0 bases at J, with 12 bases between. CDR1 LNHDA and CDR2 SQIVND come from the germline V gene (reference sequence). CDR3 DNA sequence: TGTGCCAGTAGTAGAGCGGCACAGATGAACACTGAAGCTTTCTTT. This translates into CASSRAAQMNTEAFF.

A single count supports this clone. The V and J genes are TRBV18 and TRBJ2-7; the D call may be TRBD1 or TRBD2 (5 bases each). With 6 bases removed from V and 6 bases from J, the gap between germline ends came to 18 bases. From germline, CDR1 is KGHSH and CDR2 LQKENI. The CDR3 is 14 residues long. This CDR3 is CASSAPGASPEQYF. The CDR3 region has the DNA TGTGCCAGCTCCGCCCCCGGGGCCTCACCCGAGCAGTACTTC.

V is TRBV14 and J is TRBJ2-2, with D perhaps matching TRBD2 (6 bases). Germline CDR1 reads SGHDN; CDR2 reads FVKESK. There are 18 residues in the CDR3. The V gene lost 0 bases and the J gene lost 2 bases, with 16 bases spanning the gap. The chain's CDR3 is CASSQDRRLATNTGELFF. CDR3 sequence (DNA): TGTGCCAGCAGCCAAGATCGGAGGCTAGCGACTAACACCGGGGAGCTGTTTTTT.

The chain employs TRBV6-8 and TRBJ1-3; 7 positions agree with TRBD1. The CDR3 loop spans 18 amino acids. Trimming took 10 bases from V and 4 from J; bases not matched to a gene: 22. Germline loops: CDR1 MNHGY, CDR2 SAAAGT. CDR3 DNA sequence: TGTGCCACCACCGCGATTAAATACAGGGGATCCGGCGGAAACACCATATATTTT. It yields the protein CATTAIKYRGSGGNTIYF.

The gene calls are TRBV19 and TRBJ1-5, with 10 bases matching TRBD1. The junction had 17 bases not matched to a gene; V was cut back by 3 bases and J by 0 bases. The CDR3 is made up of 21 amino acids. CDR1 is LNHDA, CDR2 SQIVND, per germline (reference sequence). The CDR3 spells CASSIVRGTGESFGSNQPQHF. As DNA, the CDR3 is TGTGCCAGTAGTATTGTCCGCGGGACAGGGGAATCTTTTGGTAGCAATCAGCCCCAGCATTTT.

The V and J genes are TRBV5-1 and TRBJ1-1; D is ambiguous. CDR1 is SGHRS, CDR2 YFSETQ, per germline. V shed 2 bases and J shed 4 bases, with 12 bases lying between them. The CDR3 has 14 amino acids. The CDR3 DNA follows: TGCGCCAGCAGCTTTTTCGAGGTCCCCACTGAAGCTTTCTTT. Translated: CASSFFEVPTEAFF.

This rearrangement joins TRBV5-1 to TRBJ2-3; 7 nucleotides align to TRBD2. V dropped 1 base and J dropped 1; count of bases not matched to a gene: 3. Germline loops: CDR1 SGHRS, CDR2 YFSETQ. The CDR3 is 15 amino acids. The CDR3 coding sequence is TGCGCCAGCAGCTTGTATCTAGCGGGCACAGATACGCAGTATTTT. It is translated as CASSLYLAGTDTQYF. Full variable domain (rest looked up from reference TRBV5-1 and TRBJ2-3): KAGVTQTPRYLIKTRGQQVTLSCSPISGHRSVSWYQQTPGQGLQFLFEYFSETQRNKGNFPGRFSGRQFSNSRSEMNVSTLELGDSALYLCASSLYLAGTDTQYFGPGTRLTVL.

The chain's CDR3 is CATSRSVWINYGYTF. The CDR3 nucleotides are TGTGCCACCAGCAGGAGTGTCTGGATTAACTATGGCTACACCTTC. The chain is built from TRBV15 and TRBJ1-2; D unclear. The germline V gene encodes CDR1 LNHNV and CDR2 YYDKDF (reference sequence). V was cut by 3 bases and J by 1 base, with 12 bases left in between. This CDR3 comprises 15 residues.

The chain links TRBV6-8 to TRBJ1-5; D not resolved. Germline CDR1 and CDR2: MNHGY and SAAAGT. The V and J ends lost 6 bases and 1 base respectively, with 13 bases between them. The CDR3 is 15 residues long. CDR3 sequence (DNA): TGTGCCAGCAGGAGTGGGATCGTGAGCAATCAGCCCCAGCATTTT. Encoded protein: CASRSGIVSNQPQHF.

The chain combines TRBV19 with TRBJ2-7; 7 nucleotides match TRBD1. The germline gives CDR1 LNHDA, CDR2 SQIVND (reference sequence). This CDR3 comprises 13 residues. Trimming took 4 bases from V and 2 from J; bases not matched to a gene: 2. DNA of the CDR3: TGTGCCAGTAGTAGAGGACAGGCCTACGAGCAGTACTTC. Its protein is CASSRGQAYEQYF.

This clone was recorded once. The chain links TRBV5-1 to TRBJ2-2, with unresolved D. Trimming left V 0 bases short and J 2 bases short, with 5 bases between. Germline V gene sequence: CDR1 SGHRS, CDR2 YFSETQ. The CDR3 runs 14 residues. CDR3 residues: CASSLDGNTGELFF. In DNA, the CDR3 is TGCGCCAGCAGCTTGGATGGAAACACCGGGGAGCTGTTTTTT.

The rearrangement uses TRBV30 and TRBJ1-2; D remains unclear. Germline V gene sequence: CDR1 GTSNPN, CDR2 SVGIG (reference sequence). This CDR3 is built from 13 residues. V lost 0 bases and J 7 bases, leaving 12 bases between the germline ends. The CDR3 region is CAWSVLREGGYTF. The CDR3 DNA reads as TGTGCCTGGAGTGTACTACGGGAAGGTGGCTACACCTTC.

The CDR3 reads CASSEGWTDTGELFF. CDR3 nucleotides: TGTGCCAGCAGTGAGGGGTGGACGGACACCGGGGAGCTGTTTTTT. The J gene is TRBJ2-2, the V gene TRBV6-8; D is perhaps TRBD1 or TRBD2 (5 bases each). Between the trimmed V and J ends, which lost 5 bases and 3 bases, there was a span of 13 bases. This CDR3 has 15 residues. The germline gives CDR1 MNHGY, CDR2 SAAAGT.

This clone showed up just a few times. J is TRBJ1-5 and V is TRBV19, with D uncertain. Germline assignment: CDR1 LNHDA and CDR2 SQIVND (reference sequence). The CDR3 is 13 residues long. The ends were cut back, 7 bases at V and 4 bases at J, with 11 bases in the middle. CDR3 protein: CASIGQWNQPQHF. In nucleotides, the CDR3 is TGTGCCAGTATTGGCCAGTGGAATCAGCCCCAGCATTTT.

The chain is built from TRBV18 and TRBJ2-5, with a tentative D call TRBD1 (6 bases). V was clipped by 0 bases and J by 4 bases, with 21 bases between them. The germline V gene encodes CDR1 KGHSH and CDR2 LQKENI. The CDR3 length is 18 residues. The CDR3, as DNA: TGTGCCAGCTCACCACCAAACCTGGGCAGGGGTAATTCAGAGACCCAGTACTTC. Amino acids: CASSPPNLGRGNSETQYF.

CDR3 amino acids: CASSRSARETQYF. The DNA for the CDR3 is TGTGCCAGCAGTCGTAGCGCTAGGGAGACCCAGTACTTC. The chain carries TRBV28 and TRBJ2-5; perhaps TRBD2 as D (5 bases). The V gene's germline CDR1 is MDHEN and CDR2 SYDVKM. CDR3 length equals 13 residues. The germline V and J ends were trimmed by 5 bases and 5 bases, with 12 bases remaining between them.

There are a few counts of this clone. The chain joins TRBV28 to TRBJ1-4; 9 bases are a match to TRBD1. CDR1 is MDHEN, CDR2 SYDVKM, per germline. J gave up 6 bases and V 5 bases, and 7 bases lay outside the gene matches. The CDR3 sequence is 15 residues long. CDR3 sequence (DNA): TGTGCCAGCAGTCCCACGGGACAGGGCTATGAAAAACTGTTTTTT. It yields the protein CASSPTGQGYEKLFF.

This chain uses TRBV4-1 with TRBJ1-2; 8 nucleotides align to TRBD1. V was clipped by 1 base and J by 4 bases; unmatched bases: 2. The CDR3 is 14 amino acids. Germline V gives CDR1 MGHRA, CDR2 YSYEKL. The DNA of the CDR3 is TGCGCCAGCAGCCAAGGGACAGGGACCTATGGCTACACCTTC. Its protein product is CASSQGTGTYGYTF.

This clone was observed a handful of times. The chain has TRBV6-4 and TRBJ1-5; D not certain. This CDR3 spans 11 amino acids. Per germline, CDR1 MRHNA and CDR2 SNTAGT. V lost 4 bases to trimming and J lost 9 bases, with 7 bases between them. CDR3 coding DNA: TGTGCCAGCAGTGGGGGTGGGCCCCAGCATTTT. Its protein is CASSGGGPQHF.

V usage is TRBV6-8 and J usage is TRBJ1-1; 8 bases are shared with TRBD1. Germline V lookup: CDR1 MNHGY, CDR2 SAAAGT. This CDR3 has 14 amino acids. The V and J ends lost 8 bases and 1 base, in that order; junction bases with no gene match: 6. CDR3 residues: CASGRQGSNTEAFF. The CDR3 DNA reads as TGTGCCAGCGGGCGACAGGGGTCGAACACTGAAGCTTTCTTT.

The chain carries TRBV11-3 and TRBJ1-6; TRBD1 might be the D (5 bases). V dropped 3 bases and J dropped 5 bases, with 11 bases sitting between them. CDR3 length: 15 amino acids. Germline values: CDR1 SGHNT, CDR2 YENEEA. CDR3 region: CASSLGGSDNSPLHF. The DNA for the CDR3 is TGTGCCAGCAGCTTRGGGGGGTCTGATAATTCACCCCTCCACTTT.

This chain joins TRBV6-7 and TRBJ1-5; no clear D. TRBV6-7 is reported as an ORF; its role is uncertain. The CDR3 runs 11 residues. Between the trimmed V and J ends, which lost 8 bases and 9 bases, there was a span of 11 bases. The CDR3: CASSYAGPQHF. The CDR3, as DNA: TGTGCCAGCTCCTACGCGGGGCCCCAGCATTTT.

This chain connects TRBV30 to TRBJ1-1; D is possibly TRBD1 (6 bases). CDR1 GTSNPN and CDR2 SVGIG come from the germline V gene (reference sequence). There are 14 residues in the CDR3. V lost 5 bases and J 1 base, leaving 14 bases between the germline ends. The CDR3 here is CAWGRGFGNTEAFF. The CDR3 nucleotides are TGTGCCTGGGGTAGGGGGTTTGGGAACACTGAAGCTTTCTTT.

The V and J genes are TRBV6-8 and TRBJ1-5; D is undetermined. The V gene lost 8 bases and the J gene lost 3 bases, with 14 bases spanning the gap. The CDR3 runs to 14 residues. Germline lookup yields CDR1 MNHGY and CDR2 SAAAGT. This chain's CDR3 is CASSSSQTNQPQHF. CDR3 DNA sequence: TGTGCCAGCTCCTCGAGCCAAACCAATCAGCCCCAGCATTTT.

The DNA for the CDR3 is TGCGCCAGCAGCTTAAACCTGGGGCCCTACGAGCAGTACTTC. It is translated as CASSLNLGPYEQYF. The V call is TRBV5-1, the J call TRBJ2-7, with a tentative D call TRBD1 (5 bases). Trimming took off 2 bases at V and 2 bases at J, with 11 bases between the two ends. CDR1 SGHRS and CDR2 YFSETQ come from the germline V gene. There are 14 residues in the CDR3.